The 22 T cell receptor beta chains listed next were all sequenced from one sample in a study of cytomegalovirus exposure and HLA in healthy donors. The PCR used 60 Vbeta and 13 Jbeta primers. Clones were sequenced by immunoSEQ multiplex PCR, and TCRdb holds only the in-frame ones, with some missing. Of about 170,000 clones listed, around 76% are singletons. The sequenced sample consisted of PBMCs. Receptors originate from a woman between 25 and 40 years old in good health and CMV-seropositive.

The chain employs TRBV7-7 and TRBJ2-2; 7 nucleotides align to TRBD1. Germline V gene sequence: CDR1 SSHAT, CDR2 FNYEAQ (reference sequence). The CDR3 is made up of 15 amino acids. The trim removed 5 bases at V and 2 bases at J, leaving 5 bases unmatched. Here the CDR3 DNA reads TGTGCCAGCAGCCCCCGGGACAGAAACACCGGGGAGCTGTTTTTT. Amino acid sequence: CASSPRDRNTGELFF. Complete variable domain (other parts from reference TRBV7-7 and TRBJ2-2): GAGVSQSPRYKVTKRGQDVTLRCDPISSHATLYWYQQALGQGPEFLTYFNYEAQPDKSGLPSDRFSAERPEGSISTLTIQRTEQRDSAMYRCASSPRDRNTGELFFGEGSRLTVL.

This clone was seen only once. The gene calls are TRBV18 and TRBJ1-4, with D perhaps matching TRBD1 (5 bases). Germline CDR1 is KGHSH and CDR2 is LQKENI. With 3 bases removed from V and 6 bases from J, the gap between germline ends came to 17 bases. CDR3 size: 16 residues. The CDR3 bases are TGTGCCAGCTCACCGTCTACAGGTACCGGAGATGAAAAACTGTTTTTT. Translated, it gives CASSPSTGTGDEKLFF.

The chain combines TRBV10-3 with TRBJ1-6; TRBD1 matches at 8 bases. Trimming cost V 4 bases and J 5 bases; bases outside gene matches: 10. CDR1 ENHRY and CDR2 SYGVKD come from the germline V gene. The CDR3 length is 17 residues. The chain's CDR3 is CAISGSAGGADNSPLHF. For the CDR3, the DNA is TGTGCCATCAGTGGGTCGGCAGGGGGCGCCGATAATTCACCCCTCCACTTT.

This sequence joins TRBV7-9 and TRBJ2-1, with D possibly matching TRBD1 (6 bases). There are 14 residues in the CDR3. Germline V CDR1 and CDR2: SEHNR, FQNEAQ (reference sequence). Trimming removed 5 bases at V and 7 bases at J, with 15 bases between. The CDR3 reads CASSQSDRWNEQFF. The DNA of the CDR3 is TGTGCCAGCAGCCAATCCGACAGGTGGAATGAGCAGTTCTTC.

Concerning this clone: The same CDR3 can be traced to other DNA sequences in this sample. The CDR3 reads CASSLGQGTYEQYF. The DNA for the CDR3 is TGTGCCAGCAGCCTGGGACAGGGTACCTACGAGCAGTACTTC. The chain has TRBV7-9 and TRBJ2-7, with 9 bases matching TRBD1. The CDR3 covers 14 residues. Germline V gives CDR1 SEHNR, CDR2 FQNEAQ (reference sequence). Losses at the gene ends were 5 bases for V and 2 bases for J; bases not matched to a gene: 4.

DNA for the CDR3: TGTGCCAGCAGCTTAGGGGCAGAAACAGATACGCAGTATTTT. It translates to CASSLGAETDTQYF. The chain has TRBV11-2 and TRBJ2-3; no clear D gene. CDR1 is SGHAT and CDR2 is FQNNGV in the germline V gene. Trimming pared 1 base from V and 3 bases from J, leaving 8 bases between. The CDR3 runs to 14 residues.

The chain employs TRBV27 and TRBJ1-5; the D is unclear. CDR3 length: 14 residues. Germline-derived CDR1 and CDR2 are MNHEY and SMNVEV (reference sequence). Trimming took off 2 bases at V and 5 bases at J, with 10 bases between the two ends. The CDR3, as DNA: TGTGCCAGCAGTTTAGTTGGCAGTGATCAGCCCCAGCATTTT. This sequence encodes CASSLVGSDQPQHF.

This clone was seen a few times. J is TRBJ1-1 and V is TRBV19; D gene ambiguous. Looked up from germline, CDR1 is LNHDA and CDR2 is SQIVND (reference sequence). Trimming took 3 bases from V and 5 from J, leaving 10 bases between them. CDR3 length: 13 residues. DNA for the CDR3: TGTGCCAGTAGTATTGTCGAGGGTACTGAAGCTTTCTTT. This translates into CASSIVEGTEAFF.

V usage is TRBV6-5 and J usage is TRBJ2-7; TRBD2 aligns across 7 bases. Unmatched junction bases numbered 10, after V lost 3 bases and J lost 5 bases. The CDR3 runs 15 residues. The V gene's germline CDR1 is MNHEY and CDR2 SVGAGI. CDR3: CASSYIGAGRDEQYF. CDR3 sequence (DNA): TGTGCCAGCAGTTATATCGGGGCTGGGAGGGACGAGCAGTACTTC.

This chain joins TRBV2 and TRBJ2-3; TRBD2 matches at 7 bases. The CDR3 has 15 amino acids. V shed 4 bases and J 2 bases; nucleotides not matched to a gene: 6. Germline V gene data show CDR1 as SNHLY and CDR2 as FYNNEI. CDR3 amino acids: CASSVPSGYTDTQYF. CDR3 sequence (DNA): TGTGCCAGCAGTGTGCCTAGCGGATACACAGATACGCAGTATTTT.

V and J are TRBV25-1 and TRBJ1-1, with no clear D. The germline V gene encodes CDR1 MGHDK and CDR2 SYGVNS. The CDR3 has 13 amino acids. V gave up 3 bases and J gave up 4 bases, with 9 bases separating them. CDR3 DNA sequence: TGTGCCAGCAGTGACAGTCGCGGCACTGAAGCTTTCTTT. Translated, it gives CASSDSRGTEAFF.

This clone was detected a few times. This chain joins TRBV9 and TRBJ2-1; 13 bases are shared with TRBD2. The CDR3 has 17 residues. The V gene's germline CDR1 is SGDLS and CDR2 YYNGEE. The trim removed 2 bases at V and 9 bases at J, leaving 11 bases unmatched. The CDR3 here is CASSVHPGTSGGGEQFF. The CDR3 DNA reads as TGTGCCAGCAGCGTCCATCCGGGAACTAGCGGGGGGGGTGAGCAGTTCTTC.

There are a few counts of this clone. V is TRBV11-3 and J is TRBJ2-7; a weak D match, TRBD1 (5 bases). Germline assignment: CDR1 SGHNT and CDR2 YENEEA. CDR3 length equals 14 residues. V dropped 5 bases and J dropped 0 bases, with 11 bases sitting between them. The CDR3 DNA is TGTGCCAGCAGCCTAGGGGCACTCTCCTACGAGCAGTACTTC. It yields the protein CASSLGALSYEQYF.

This clone has a single count. This chain connects TRBV7-9 to TRBJ2-1; 12 nucleotides line up with TRBD2. V gave up 5 bases and J gave up 8 bases; unmatched junction bases: 7. Germline V lookup: CDR1 SEHNR, CDR2 FQNEAQ (reference sequence). The CDR3 is 15 residues long. The CDR3 DNA sequence: TGTGCCAGCAGCCGAACTAGCGGGGGGCCACATGAGCAGTTCTTC. Its translation is CASSRTSGGPHEQFF.

The V gene is TRBV7-9, the J gene TRBJ1-4, with 7 bases aligning to TRBD1. V dropped 5 bases and J dropped 0; count of bases not matched to a gene: 6. The CDR3 consists of 16 residues. CDR1 is SEHNR and CDR2 is FQNEAQ in the germline V gene (reference sequence). CDR3 sequence: CASSPWQGATNEKLFF. The CDR3 bases are TGTGCCAGCAGCCCCTGGCAGGGGGCAACTAATGAAAAACTGTTTTTT.

J is TRBJ1-3 and V is TRBV4-3, with a weak D call TRBD1 (6 bases). The CDR3 has 17 residues. The germline V gene encodes CDR1 LGHNA and CDR2 YSLEER. Between the trimmed V and J ends, which lost 6 bases and 0 bases, there was a span of 18 bases. This CDR3 is CASRPSRQALSGNTIYF. For the CDR3, the DNA is TGCGCCAGCAGACCTTCTCGACAGGCCCTCTCTGGAAACACCATATATTTT.

The V and J genes are TRBV18 and TRBJ2-5; a possible D gene is TRBD2 (6 bases). The last part of the DNA fits TRBJ2-7 better; the J call may be wrong. Germline V gives CDR1 KGHSH, CDR2 LQKENI. CDR3 length equals 13 residues. CDR3 bases: TGTGCCAGCTCTCCCGGGAGTCGTCACGAGCAGTACTTC. This gives the protein CASSPGSRHEQYF.

The chain uses TRBV18 and TRBJ1-2; no clear D. Trimming shortened V by 4 bases and J by 8 bases, and 20 bases separated the two germline ends. The CDR3 consists of 15 residues. Germline V gene data show CDR1 as KGHSH and CDR2 as LQKENI. This CDR3 reads CASSLTERGVGGYTF. DNA for the CDR3: TGTGCCAGCTCACTAACGGAGCGGGGAGTGGGCGGCTACACCTTC.

The V call is TRBV10-1, the J call TRBJ2-7, with TRBD2 identical over 9 bases. Trimming cost V 6 bases and J 6 bases; bases outside gene matches: 9. This CDR3 is 14 amino acids long. CDR1 is WNHNN and CDR2 is SYGVQD in the germline V gene (reference sequence). The CDR3 nucleotides are TGCGCCAGCAGCGACCGACTAGCGGTAACCGAGCAGTACTTC. Translated: CASSDRLAVTEQYF.

Only a few counts were recorded for this clone. This chain joins TRBV28 and TRBJ1-1, with a tentative D call TRBD1 (6 bases). V dropped 5 bases and J dropped 2 bases, with 24 bases sitting between them. CDR1 and CDR2 from the germline V gene are MDHEN and SYDVKM. This CDR3 spans 18 amino acids. The CDR3 DNA is TGTGCCAGCAGTCAATTTTCCAGGGGAGGGGTTTTTAACACTGAAGCTTTCTTT. This sequence encodes CASSQFSRGGVFNTEAFF.

V gene TRBV9 combines with J gene TRBJ1-1; D gene ambiguous. The length of the CDR3 is 15 residues. V was cut by 0 bases and J by 0 bases, with 9 bases left in between. Germline assignment: CDR1 SGDLS and CDR2 YYNGEE. The DNA of the CDR3 is TGTGCCAGCAGCGTAGTGGACTCGATGAACACTGAAGCTTTCTTT. It yields the protein CASSVVDSMNTEAFF. Drawing the rest from reference TRBV9 and TRBJ1-1, the complete variable domain is DSGVTQTPKHLITATGQRVTLRCSPRSGDLSVYWYQQSLDQGLQFLIQYYNGEERAKGNILERFSAQQFPDLHSELNLSSLELGDSALYFCASSVVDSMNTEAFFGQGTRLTVV.

With respect to this clone: The sample carries other DNA sequences with the same CDR3. This chain uses TRBV28 with TRBJ2-2; D remains ambiguous. Germline loops: CDR1 MDHEN, CDR2 SYDVKM. Trimming shortened V by 1 base and J by 2 bases, and 2 bases separated the two germline ends. The CDR3 covers 13 residues. CDR3 sequence (DNA): TGTGCCAGCAGTTTATCAAACACCGGGGAGCTGTTTTTT. Encoded protein: CASSLSNTGELFF.